The 26 T cell receptor beta chains below were found in one sample sequenced in a study of Ad26.COV2.S vaccination and SARS-CoV-2 variants. Treatment reported: around 19 received Ad26.COV2.S at low or high dose, single or two shots; roughly 5 received placebo; per-sample allocation not given. Day 63 after the first vaccine or placebo injection was the time point for sampling. The method was immunoSEQ multiplex PCR; TCRdb's version includes in-frame clones alone and lacks a portion of them. The sample includes some 330,000 clones, around 90% of them seen just once. Sequencing was performed on peripheral blood, taken in a trial of Ad26.COV2.S vaccine versus placebo. These receptors were collected from a person between 18 and 65 years old who received the Ad26.COV2.S COVID-19 vaccine or a placebo.

The CDR3 reads CASSQGGSRLPYEQYF. DNA for the CDR3: TGTGCCAGCAGCCAAGGGGGCTCCCGACTACCCTACGAGCAGTACTTC. V usage is TRBV7-2 and J usage is TRBJ2-7; TRBD1 aligns across 7 bases. V lost 5 bases and J lost 2; bases outside the gene matches: 12. CDR3 length: 16 amino acids. Germline lookup yields CDR1 SGHTA and CDR2 FQGNSA. The full variable domain, rest sourced from reference TRBV7-2 and TRBJ2-7, is GAGVSQSPSNKVTEKGKDVELRCDPISGHTALYWYRQSLGQGLEFLIYFQGNSAPDKSGLPSDRFSAERTGGSVSTLTIQRTQQEDSAVYLCASSQGGSRLPYEQYFGPGTRLTVT.

V is TRBV6-2 or TRBV6-3 and J is TRBJ1-5; TRBD1 aligns across 7 bases. The junction had 5 bases not matched to a gene; V was cut back by 5 bases and J by 4 bases. CDR3 size: 14 residues. Germline CDR1 and CDR2: MNHEY and SVGEGT. CDR3 region: CASSEGQPNQPQHF. The CDR3 DNA reads as TGTGCCAGCAGTGAGGGACAGCCTAATCAGCCCCAGCATTTT.

The rearrangement links TRBV24-1 to TRBJ2-2; D may be TRBD1 (6 bases). Deletions cut 0 bases from V and 0 bases from J, with 10 bases between. CDR3 length: 17 residues. Germline-derived CDR1 and CDR2 are KGHDR and SFDVKD. For the CDR3, the DNA is TGTGCCACCAGTGATTTGTTGCGGACAGCGAACACCGGGGAGCTGTTTTTT. The encoded protein is CATSDLLRTANTGELFF.

The V gene is TRBV7-8, the J gene TRBJ2-2, with D possibly matching TRBD2 (5 bases). The CDR3 extends over 16 amino acids. From germline, CDR1 is SGHVS and CDR2 FQNEAQ. Trimming took off 1 base at V and 2 bases at J, with 11 bases between the two ends. The DNA for the CDR3 is TGTGCCAGCAGCTTAGGCCGGACTCACAACACCGGGGAGCTGTTTTTT. Amino acids: CASSLGRTHNTGELFF.

The V and J genes are TRBV18 and TRBJ2-5, with 7 bases identical to TRBD1. Germline CDR1 is KGHSH and CDR2 is LQKENI. V was pared by 2 bases and J by 2 bases, with 5 bases of the junction left unmatched. This CDR3 has 15 amino acids. Here the CDR3 reads CASSPAEGAQETQYF. For the CDR3, the DNA is TGTGCCAGCTCACCAGCCGAGGGGGCACAAGAGACCCAGTACTTC.

This chain uses TRBV7-2 with TRBJ1-2; 11 positions match TRBD1. The CDR3 length is 15 residues. Trimming at V came to 5 bases and at J to 7 bases, leaving 9 bases not matched to a gene. The germline V gene has CDR1 SGHTA and CDR2 FQGNSA. CDR3 nucleotides: TGTGCCAGCAGCCCCGGGACAGGGGGTTTGGGTGGCTACACCTTC. Encoded protein: CASSPGTGGLGGYTF.

This sequence joins TRBV6-6 and TRBJ1-2; D unclear. The V and J ends lost 5 bases and 9 bases respectively, with 16 bases between them. The germline CDR1 and CDR2 sequences are MNHNY and SVGAGI (reference sequence). The CDR3 spans 13 residues. DNA for the CDR3: TGTGCCAGCAGTCCCCCCCTAGGACCCCGCTACACCTTC. Amino acids: CASSPPLGPRYTF.

J is TRBJ2-3 and V is TRBV3-1 (or the pseudogene TRBV3-2), with 9 bases identical to TRBD2. V was pared by 4 bases and J by 5 bases, with 7 bases of the junction left unmatched. The CDR3 covers 15 residues. CDR1 and CDR2 (germline): LGHDT, YNNKEL (reference sequence). This chain's CDR3 is CASSLGTSRRDTQYF. CDR3 in DNA: TGTGCCAGCAGCCTCGGGACTAGCCGTAGAGATACGCAGTATTTT.

The gene calls are TRBV3-1 (or the pseudogene TRBV3-2) and TRBJ1-2, with a possible D match to TRBD1 (6 bases). The germline V and J ends were trimmed by 4 bases and 6 bases, with 15 bases remaining between them. Germline CDR1 reads LGHDT; CDR2 reads YNNKEL (reference sequence). CDR3 length: 14 residues. CDR3 sequence reads: CASSPGTGGHGYTF. DNA for the CDR3: TGTGCCAGCAGCCCCGGAACGGGGGGCCATGGCTACACCTTC.

The CDR3 DNA sequence: TGCGCCAGCAGCCAGAAGAGTTACGGAATGAACACTGAAGCTTTCTTT. This codes for CASSQKSYGMNTEAFF. This rearrangement joins TRBV4-3 to TRBJ1-1; no clear D gene. The V gene lost 3 bases and the J gene lost 0 bases, with 14 bases spanning the gap. In germline, CDR1 is LGHNA, CDR2 YSLEER. This CDR3 spans 16 amino acids.

V gene TRBV9 combines with J gene TRBJ2-1, with D possibly being TRBD1 or TRBD2 (5 bases each). Trimming took 7 bases from V and 10 from J, leaving 27 bases between them. This CDR3 is built from 16 residues. The germline CDR1 and CDR2 sequences are SGDLS and YYNGEE. In DNA, the CDR3 is TGTGCCAGCGCTTACGATCTAGGGACGAATAGTGTAGAGCAGTTCTTC. It codes for CASAYDLGTNSVEQFF.

The chain joins TRBV19 to TRBJ1-6; D unresolved. CDR1 and CDR2 (germline): LNHDA, SQIVND (reference sequence). Trimming removed 3 bases from V and 2 bases from J, with 5 bases in between. CDR3 length: 14 residues. CDR3 sequence reads: CASSIKTYNSPLHF. CDR3 in DNA: TGTGCCAGTAGTATTAAGACCTATAATTCACCCCTCCACTTT. The complete variable domain, with remaining parts taken from reference TRBV19 and TRBJ1-6, reads DGGITQSPKYLFRKEGQNVTLSCEQNLNHDAMYWYRQDPGQGLRLIYYSQIVNDFQKGDIAEGYSVSREKKESFPLTVTSAQKNPTAFYLCASSIKTYNSPLHFGNGTRLTVT.

The rearrangement links TRBV11-2 to TRBJ1-1; 7 nucleotides agree with TRBD1. Germline CDR1 reads SGHAT; CDR2 reads FQNNGV. This CDR3 comprises 15 residues. Losses at the gene ends were 5 bases for V and 4 bases for J; bases not matched to a gene: 10. CDR3 DNA: TGTGCCAGCAGCCCCTCCCCAGGGGGGGCCACTGAAGCTTTCTTT. It specifies CASSPSPGGATEAFF. The full variable domain, its missing parts supplied by reference TRBV11-2 and TRBJ1-1, is EAGVAQSPRYKIIEKRQSVAFWCNPISGHATLYWYQQILGQGPKLLIQFQNNGVVDDSQLPKDRFSAERLKGVDSTLKIQPAKLEDSAVYLCASSPSPGGATEAFFGQGTRLTVV.

This chain joins TRBV19 and TRBJ1-2; D unclear. The CDR3 is made up of 15 amino acids. V was trimmed by 3 bases and J by 6 bases, leaving 17 bases between them. Germline V gene sequence: CDR1 LNHDA, CDR2 SQIVND (reference sequence). This CDR3 is CASSIYQTSGNGYTF. In DNA form, the CDR3 reads TGTGCCAGTAGTATCTACCAGACATCTGGGAATGGCTACACCTTC.

The rearrangement uses TRBV13 and TRBJ2-1; TRBD2 matches 8 bases. Germline values: CDR1 PRHDT, CDR2 FYEKMQ (reference sequence). CDR3 length: 20 amino acids. The V and J ends lost 1 base and 7 bases, in that order; junction bases with no gene match: 21. DNA of the CDR3: TGTGCCAGCAGCTTAGTTTCGGGAGGGCCGCGGCGTTCACGTAAAAATGAGCAGTTCTTC. Protein product: CASSLVSGGPRRSRKNEQFF.

In regard to this clone: Within the sample, other DNA sequences also encode this same CDR3. The chain recombines TRBV5-6 with TRBJ2-7; D remains unclear. V was cut by 3 bases and J by 0 bases, with 4 bases left in between. The CDR3 runs 12 residues. Germline V CDR1 and CDR2: SGHDT, YYEEEE. The CDR3 is CASSWDSYEQYF. The CDR3 DNA sequence: TGTGCCAGCAGCTGGGACTCCTACGAGCAGTACTTC.

The chain recombines TRBV24-1 with TRBJ2-1, with 10 bases fitting TRBD1. Germline values: CDR1 KGHDR, CDR2 SFDVKD. V lost 3 bases and J lost 4; bases outside the gene matches: 11. This CDR3 is built from 18 residues. DNA for the CDR3: TGTGCCACCAGTGATGACCGGACAGGGGGAATCGGATACAATGAGCAGTTCTTC. Translated: CATSDDRTGGIGYNEQFF.

The rearrangement joins TRBV5-1 to TRBJ2-7, with a possible D match to TRBD2 (5 bases). The CDR3 sequence is 14 residues long. Germline loops: CDR1 SGHRS, CDR2 YFSETQ. V gave up 1 base and J gave up 0 bases, with 8 bases separating them. CDR3 in amino acids: CASSLLGSSYEQYF. CDR3 coding DNA: TGCGCCAGCAGCTTGCTGGGGAGCTCCTACGAGCAGTACTTC.

This clone was counted a single time. The chain links TRBV27 to TRBJ2-7; D perhaps matches TRBD1 (6 bases). Trimming removed 5 bases at V and 3 bases at J, with 23 bases between. The germline V gene encodes CDR1 MNHEY and CDR2 SMNVEV (reference sequence). This CDR3 spans 17 amino acids. The CDR3 nucleotides are TGTGCCAGCAGTCCGACCTGGTCAGGGGATCTTGGCTACGAGCAGTACGTC. Protein product: CASSPTWSGDLGYEQYV.

The rearrangement links TRBV4-3 to TRBJ1-5; D is unclear. Germline CDR1 reads LGHNA; CDR2 reads YSLEER. The CDR3 length is 19 residues. Trimming stripped 0 bases from V and 4 bases from J, with 22 bases between. In DNA form, the CDR3 reads TGCGCCAGCAGCCAAGATCTTTTCCTCGTTAATATGGGGAATCAGCCCCAGCATTTT. Its protein product is CASSQDLFLVNMGNQPQHF.

This clone was counted once. This chain links TRBV4-3 with TRBJ1-1; D unresolved. Germline V lookup: CDR1 LGHNA, CDR2 YSLEER. The CDR3 contains 15 residues. V was pared by 6 bases and J by 3 bases, with 17 bases between. CDR3 sequence: CASRLGLLEYTEAFF. CDR3 in DNA: TGCGCCAGCAGACTGGGTTTGTTAGAGTACACTGAAGCTTTCTTT.

The chain employs TRBV6-2 or TRBV6-3 and TRBJ2-1, with 7 positions matching TRBD2. CDR1 is MNHEY and CDR2 is SVGEGT in the germline V gene. This CDR3 spans 19 amino acids. The trim removed 0 bases at V and 0 bases at J, leaving 11 bases unmatched. Written as DNA, the CDR3 is TGTGCCAGCAGTTACTCGTCAGCGGGCGGGGGTCGCTCCTACAATGAGCAGTTCTTC. This encodes CASSYSSAGGGRSYNEQFF.

This chain connects TRBV12-3 or TRBV12-4 to TRBJ1-2; no clear D. The CDR3 contains 12 residues. V dropped 1 base and J dropped 5 bases, with 5 bases sitting between them. The CDR3: CASSLEVYGYTF. CDR3 coding DNA: TGTGCCAGCAGTTTAGAGGTGTATGGCTACACCTTC.

The rearrangement joins TRBV20-1 to TRBJ2-1; 11 positions match TRBD2. This CDR3 spans 14 amino acids. J was trimmed by 6 bases and V by 3 bases; bases with no gene match: 4. From germline, CDR1 is DFQATT and CDR2 SNEGSKA (reference sequence). The CDR3 region has the DNA TGCAGTGCTAGTACCGGGACTAGCGGCAATGAGCAGTTCTTC. Translation: CSASTGTSGNEQFF.

The V call is TRBV6-5, the J call TRBJ2-1; D is perhaps TRBD1 or TRBD2 (6 bases each). Trimming pared 2 bases from V and 9 bases from J, leaving 17 bases between. From germline, CDR1 is MNHEY and CDR2 SVGAGI. The CDR3 totals 15 residues. CDR3 sequence: CASSYGWRDTGEQFF. The CDR3 coding sequence is TGTGCCAGCAGTTACGGGTGGCGGGACACGGGTGAGCAGTTCTTC.

The V and J genes are TRBV4-3 and TRBJ1-1; D unresolved. Germline V gene sequence: CDR1 LGHNA, CDR2 YSLEER. The CDR3 sequence is 14 residues long. Trimming cost V 1 base and J 3 bases, with 9 bases left between them. CDR3 coding DNA: TGCGCCAGCAGCCAAGTGGGCTGGTACACTGAAGCTTTCTTT. Its translation: CASSQVGWYTEAFF.